These 24 T cell receptor beta chains were all obtained from the same sample, sequenced in a study of blood T cell repertoires in COVID-19. Produced via immunoSEQ multiplex PCR; TCRdb's table is partial and in-frame only. Here the sample spans approximately 380,000 clones, 90% to 95% being singletons. The sample taken for sequencing was PBMCs or T cells enriched from blood (not recorded which). The source is a woman in her forties who had been exposed to COVID-19.

Concerning this clone: The junction departs from the called germline gene at one end, perhaps through a read error. The chain links TRBV7-7 to TRBJ2-5, with TRBD2 matching over 7 bases. Germline V gives CDR1 SSHAT, CDR2 FNYEAQ (reference sequence). CDR3 length: 15 residues. CDR3 in amino acids: CASSLSGGGQETQYF. CDR3 coding DNA: TGTGCTAGCAGCTTAAGCGGCGGGGGACAAGAGACCCAGTACTTC.

CDR3 sequence reads: CASSRRGRTEAFF. The DNA for the CDR3 is TGTGCCAGCAGTCGCAGGGGGCGGACTGAAGCTTTCTTT. V gene TRBV11-3 combines with J gene TRBJ1-1; 8 bases align to TRBD1. Trimming cost V 6 bases and J 5 bases; bases outside gene matches: 5. Germline V gene sequence: CDR1 SGHNT, CDR2 YENEEA. This CDR3 spans 13 amino acids.

This clone appeared a single time. The chain has TRBV7-9 and TRBJ1-1; 7 bases are a match to TRBD1. CDR1 and CDR2 (germline): SEHNR, FQNEAQ (reference sequence). The CDR3 has 18 residues. V was pared by 3 bases and J by 0 bases, with 13 bases of the junction left unmatched. The CDR3 DNA reads as TGTGCCAGCAGCTTCAGGGGGGCCCTCTCTAAAATGAACACTGAAGCTTTCTTT. Amino acid sequence: CASSFRGALSKMNTEAFF.

The chain joins TRBV14 to TRBJ2-5; 14 bases align to TRBD2. Germline CDR1 SGHDN, CDR2 FVKESK. This CDR3 contains 19 residues. The ends lost 4 bases at V and 1 base at J; junction bases unmatched: 11. The CDR3 nucleotides read TGTGCCAGCAGCCGAGCTACCGGGACTAGCGGGAGTATCCAAGAGACCCAGTACTTC. Translating gives CASSRATGTSGSIQETQYF. The full variable domain, rest sourced from reference TRBV14 and TRBJ2-5, is EAGVTQFPSHSVIEKGQTVTLRCDPISGHDNLYWYRRVMGKEIKFLLHFVKESKQDESGMPNNRFLAERTGGTYSTLKVQPAELEDSGVYFCASSRATGTSGSIQETQYFGPGTRLLVL.

The rearrangement links TRBV7-3 to TRBJ1-5, with 7 bases lining up with TRBD1. The CDR3 runs 12 residues. V was clipped by 6 bases and J by 8 bases; unmatched bases: 4. CDR1 is SGHTA and CDR2 is FQGTGA in the germline V gene. The CDR3 loop reads CASRSRGKPQHF. The CDR3 region has the DNA TGTGCCAGCAGGTCCAGGGGGAAGCCCCAGCATTTT. Using reference TRBV7-3 and TRBJ1-5 for the parts outside the CDR3, the full variable domain is GAGVSQTPSNKVTEKGKYVELRCDPISGHTALYWYRQSLGQGPEFLIYFQGTGAADDSGLPNDRFFAVRPEGSVSTLKIQRTERGDSAVYLCASRSRGKPQHFGDGTRLSIL.

The chain carries TRBV5-6 and TRBJ1-2, with 7 nucleotides matching TRBD1. Germline V gives CDR1 SGHDT, CDR2 YYEEEE. The V and J ends lost 3 bases and 3 bases, in that order; junction bases with no gene match: 2. This CDR3 is built from 13 residues. The CDR3 loop is CASSSGTDYGYTF. The CDR3 nucleotides read TGTGCCAGCAGCTCCGGGACAGACTATGGCTACACCTTC.

The rearrangement joins TRBV15 to TRBJ1-6; 9 bases are shared with TRBD1. The CDR3 totals 15 residues. V shed 5 bases and J 5 bases; nucleotides not matched to a gene: 4. Germline-derived CDR1 and CDR2 are LNHNV and YYDKDF (reference sequence). This chain's CDR3 is CATSRGTGNNSPLHF. The CDR3 DNA follows: TGTGCCACCAGCCGCGGGACAGGGAATAATTCACCCCTCCACTTT.

The V gene is TRBV29-1, the J gene TRBJ2-1; maybe TRBD1 (5 bases). CDR1 SQVTM and CDR2 ANQGSEA come from the germline V gene. Trimming removed 3 bases at V and 9 bases at J, with 12 bases between. CDR3 length: 12 residues. The CDR3 here is CSVDTQGGEQFF. CDR3 nucleotides: TGCAGCGTTGACACGCAGGGTGGTGAGCAGTTCTTC.

The rearrangement links TRBV11-3 to TRBJ1-1; 8 bases match TRBD1. Germline values: CDR1 SGHNT, CDR2 YENEEA. The length of the CDR3 is 14 residues. V gave up 4 bases and J gave up 5 bases; unmatched junction bases: 6. The CDR3 loop is CASSSRTGRTEAFF. In DNA form, the CDR3 reads TGTGCCAGCAGCTCCCGGACAGGGAGGACTGAAGCTTTCTTT.

Only one count was recorded for this clone. The chain employs TRBV2 and TRBJ1-5; no clear D gene. Germline assignment: CDR1 SNHLY and CDR2 FYNNEI. Trimming left V 1 base short and J 4 bases short, with 8 bases between. The CDR3 is 14 amino acids. The chain's CDR3 is CASSEGARNQPQHF. CDR3 in DNA: TGTGCCAGCAGTGAAGGGGCAAGGAATCAGCCCCAGCATTTT.

The chain employs TRBV4-1 and TRBJ1-2, with D perhaps TRBD1 (5 bases). The CDR3 covers 12 residues. Germline lookup yields CDR1 MGHRA and CDR2 YSYEKL. V gave up 1 base and J gave up 8 bases, with 8 bases separating them. CDR3 amino acids: CASSQGGRGYTF. The CDR3 DNA reads as TGCGCCAGCAGCCAAGGGGGGAGGGGCTACACCTTC.

The CDR3 DNA sequence: TGCGCCAGCAGCGGAGAATTCGGGACAGATACGCAGTATTTT. Translation: CASSGEFGTDTQYF. The rearrangement links TRBV5-1 to TRBJ2-3, with unresolved D. The CDR3 runs to 14 residues. The V gene's germline CDR1 is SGHRS and CDR2 YFSETQ. Trimming stripped 4 bases from V and 3 bases from J, with 12 bases between.

The chain recombines TRBV30 with TRBJ1-1, with TRBD1 identical over 8 bases. Germline assignment: CDR1 GTSNPN and CDR2 SVGIG (reference sequence). J gave up 4 bases and V 0 bases, and 1 base lay outside the gene matches. The CDR3 spans 13 residues. The CDR3 coding sequence is TGTGCCTGGAGTGTAACAGGGGGCACTGAAGCTTTCTTT. It specifies CAWSVTGGTEAFF.

The chain is built from TRBV15 and TRBJ1-4; 9 bases are shared with TRBD1. CDR3 size: 13 residues. Trimming took 4 bases from V and 11 from J; bases not matched to a gene: 5. Germline lookup yields CDR1 LNHNV and CDR2 YYDKDF (reference sequence). The chain's CDR3 is CATSNGTGRKLFF. CDR3 in DNA: TGTGCCACCAGCAACGGGACAGGGAGGAAACTGTTTTTT.

The chain links TRBV7-2 to TRBJ1-3, with D unresolved. Trimming took 1 base from V and 0 from J, leaving 10 bases between them. The CDR3 has 16 amino acids. Germline-derived CDR1 and CDR2 are SGHTA and FQGNSA. CDR3 nucleotide sequence: TGTGCCAGCAGCTTAGATGCCGGGAGCTCTGGAAACACCATATATTTT. It specifies CASSLDAGSSGNTIYF. Full variable domain (outside the CDR3, taken from reference TRBV7-2 and TRBJ1-3): GAGVSQSPSNKVTEKGKDVELRCDPISGHTALYWYRQSLGQGLEFLIYFQGNSAPDKSGLPSDRFSAERTGGSVSTLTIQRTQQEDSAVYLCASSLDAGSSGNTIYFGEGSWLTVV.

With respect to this clone: One end of the junction does not line up with germline, which may come from a read error. The chain couples TRBV6-2 or TRBV6-3 to TRBJ1-6, with 9 bases identical to TRBD1. This CDR3 has 15 residues. CDR1 is MNHEY, CDR2 SVGEGT, per germline. CDR3 sequence reads: CASTYSGTGSSPLHF. CDR3 bases: TGTGCCAGCACTTACTCCGGGACAGGGAGTTCACCCCTCCACTTT.

V and J are TRBV6-2 or TRBV6-3 and TRBJ2-3; 7 bases map to TRBD2. The germline CDR1 and CDR2 sequences are MNHEY and SVGEGT. The CDR3 runs to 15 residues. With V trimmed by 5 bases and J by 1 base, 6 bases remained unmatched. CDR3 amino acids: CASSIFREGTDTQYF. The CDR3 coding sequence is TGTGCCAGCAGTATCTTTCGGGAGGGCACAGATACGCAGTATTTT.

V is TRBV29-1 and J is TRBJ2-7, with 7 positions matching TRBD1. In germline, CDR1 is SQVTM, CDR2 ANQGSEA. This CDR3 is built from 11 residues. V gave up 7 bases and J gave up 4 bases; unmatched junction bases: 4. The CDR3 reads CSGKTGYEQYF. The CDR3, as DNA: TGCAGCGGGAAGACAGGGTACGAGCAGTACTTC.

V gene TRBV5-4 combines with J gene TRBJ2-2; perhaps TRBD1 as D (6 bases). The germline gives CDR1 SGHNT, CDR2 YYREEE (reference sequence). The V and J ends lost 4 bases and 0 bases respectively, with 10 bases between them. This CDR3 spans 15 amino acids. This CDR3 reads CASSDRKSNTGELFF. CDR3 nucleotides: TGTGCCAGCAGCGACAGGAAATCGAACACCGGGGAGCTGTTTTTT.

This chain joins TRBV10-3 and TRBJ1-2; tentatively, D is TRBD1 (5 bases). The V gene's germline CDR1 is ENHRY and CDR2 SYGVKD. The V end was cut by 2 bases, the J end by 3 bases, with 16 bases between. This CDR3 spans 16 amino acids. In DNA form, the CDR3 reads TGTGCCATCAGTGAGCCCGCCGCAGGGAGGCACTATGGCTACACCTTC. Amino acid sequence: CAISEPAAGRHYGYTF.

The chain is built from TRBV19 and TRBJ1-2; maybe TRBD1 (6 bases). This CDR3 contains 13 residues. Germline assignment: CDR1 LNHDA and CDR2 SQIVND (reference sequence). Trimming took 7 bases from V and 0 from J, leaving 9 bases between them. As DNA, the CDR3 is TGTGCCAGTAAGGACAGTACTAACTATGGCTACACCTTC. Translation gives CASKDSTNYGYTF.

The J gene is TRBJ1-2, the V gene TRBV19, with D unresolved. With 3 bases removed from V and 4 bases from J, the gap between germline ends came to 12 bases. Germline V CDR1 and CDR2: LNHDA, SQIVND (reference sequence). The CDR3 length is 14 residues. The CDR3 DNA reads TGTGCCAGTAGTATTGGGTTGGCAGGCTATGGCTACACCTTC. It encodes CASSIGLAGYGYTF.

The rearrangement joins TRBV19 to TRBJ1-4, with 7 bases lining up with TRBD1. The length of the CDR3 is 14 residues. The trim removed 5 bases at V and 8 bases at J, leaving 8 bases unmatched. Germline V CDR1 and CDR2: LNHDA, SQIVND (reference sequence). CDR3 protein: CASSRAAGGEKLFF. Written as DNA, the CDR3 is TGTGCCAGTAGTCGGGCGGCAGGGGGAGAAAAACTGTTTTTT.

This clone was seen just once. The chain combines TRBV5-6 with TRBJ1-2; 7 nucleotides agree with TRBD1. This CDR3 contains 15 residues. V lost 0 bases to trimming and J lost 7 bases; unmatched junction nucleotides: 9. CDR1 and CDR2 (germline): SGHDT, YYEEEE. The CDR3 here is CASSLEVLTGIGYTF. CDR3 nucleotides: TGTGCCAGCAGCTTGGAAGTACTGACAGGGATTGGCTACACCTTC.